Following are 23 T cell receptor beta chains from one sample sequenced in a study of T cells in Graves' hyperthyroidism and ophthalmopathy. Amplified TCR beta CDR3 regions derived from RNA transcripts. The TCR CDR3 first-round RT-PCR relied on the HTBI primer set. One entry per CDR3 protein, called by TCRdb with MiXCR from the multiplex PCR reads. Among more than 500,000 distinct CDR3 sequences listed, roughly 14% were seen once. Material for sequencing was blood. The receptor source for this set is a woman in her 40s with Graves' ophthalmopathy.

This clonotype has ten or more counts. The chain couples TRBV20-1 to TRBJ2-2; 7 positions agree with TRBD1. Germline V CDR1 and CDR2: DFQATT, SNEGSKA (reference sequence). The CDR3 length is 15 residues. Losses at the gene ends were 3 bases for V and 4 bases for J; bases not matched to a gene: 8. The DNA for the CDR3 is TGCAGTGCTAGTCGAGGGGGCGGCGGCACCGGGGAGCTGTTTTTT. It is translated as CSASRGGGGTGELFF.

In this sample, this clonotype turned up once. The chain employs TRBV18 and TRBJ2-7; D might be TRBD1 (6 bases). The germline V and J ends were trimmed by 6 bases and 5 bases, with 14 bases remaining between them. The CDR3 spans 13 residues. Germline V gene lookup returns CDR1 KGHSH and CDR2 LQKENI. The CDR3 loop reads CASSLGQNDEQYF. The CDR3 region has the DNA TGTGCCAGCTCCCTCGGACAGAACGACGAGCAGTACTTC.

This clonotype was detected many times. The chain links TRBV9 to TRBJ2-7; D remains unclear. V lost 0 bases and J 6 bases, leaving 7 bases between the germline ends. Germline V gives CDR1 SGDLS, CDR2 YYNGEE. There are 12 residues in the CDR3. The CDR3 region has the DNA TGTGCCAGCAGCGTAGATTCTTCCGAGCAGTACTTC. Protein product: CASSVDSSEQYF.

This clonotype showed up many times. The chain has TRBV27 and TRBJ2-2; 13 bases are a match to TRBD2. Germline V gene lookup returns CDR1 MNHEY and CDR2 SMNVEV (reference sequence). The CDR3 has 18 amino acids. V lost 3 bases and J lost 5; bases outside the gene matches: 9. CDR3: CASSLGTSGTRRTGELFF. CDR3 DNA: TGTGCCAGCAGTTTGGGGACTAGCGGGACTCGGAGGACCGGGGAGCTGTTTTTT.

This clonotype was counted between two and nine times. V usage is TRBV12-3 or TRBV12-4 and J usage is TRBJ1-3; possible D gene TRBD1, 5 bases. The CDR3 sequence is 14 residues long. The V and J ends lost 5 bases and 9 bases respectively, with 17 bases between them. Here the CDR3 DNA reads TGTGCCAGCAGTACACTACGGGGGTATAGCACCATATATTTT. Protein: CASSTLRGYSTIYF.

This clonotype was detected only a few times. This CDR3 is CASSFTSGSNQPQHF. DNA of the CDR3: TGTGCCAGCAGCTTCACATCTGGTAGCAATCAGCCCCAGCATTTT. This chain links TRBV7-2 with TRBJ1-5; no reliable D call. The germline gives CDR1 SGHTA, CDR2 FQGNSA. V lost 3 bases and J 0 bases, leaving 9 bases between the germline ends. This CDR3 spans 15 amino acids.

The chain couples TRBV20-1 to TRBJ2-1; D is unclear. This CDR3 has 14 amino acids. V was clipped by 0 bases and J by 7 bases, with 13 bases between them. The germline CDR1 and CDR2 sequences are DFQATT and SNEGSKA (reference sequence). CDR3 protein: CSARELKVRNEQFF. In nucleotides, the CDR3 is TGCAGTGCTAGAGAGCTGAAGGTCCGTAATGAGCAGTTCTTC.

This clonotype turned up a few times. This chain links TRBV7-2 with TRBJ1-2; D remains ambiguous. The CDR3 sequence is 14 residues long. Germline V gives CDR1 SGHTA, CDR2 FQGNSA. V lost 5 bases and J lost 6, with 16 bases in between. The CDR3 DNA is TGTGCCAGCAGCGCCCAAGGAGCCGGGGATGGCTACACCTTC. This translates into CASSAQGAGDGYTF.

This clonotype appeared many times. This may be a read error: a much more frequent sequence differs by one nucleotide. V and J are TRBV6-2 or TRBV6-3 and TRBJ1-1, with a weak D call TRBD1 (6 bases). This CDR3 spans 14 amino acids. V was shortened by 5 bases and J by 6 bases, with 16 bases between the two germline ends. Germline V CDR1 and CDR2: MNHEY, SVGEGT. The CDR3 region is CASSNMGGDAEAFF. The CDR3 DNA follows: TGTGCCAGCAGTAACATGGGGGGCGACGCTGAAGCTTTCTTT.

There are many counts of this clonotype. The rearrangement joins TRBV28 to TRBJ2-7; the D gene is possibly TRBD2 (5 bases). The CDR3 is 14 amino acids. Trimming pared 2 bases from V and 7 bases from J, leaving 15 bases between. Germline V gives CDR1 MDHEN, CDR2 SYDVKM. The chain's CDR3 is CASSLPVAMQEQYF. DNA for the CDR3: TGTGCCAGCAGTTTACCGGTAGCGATGCAAGAGCAGTACTTC.

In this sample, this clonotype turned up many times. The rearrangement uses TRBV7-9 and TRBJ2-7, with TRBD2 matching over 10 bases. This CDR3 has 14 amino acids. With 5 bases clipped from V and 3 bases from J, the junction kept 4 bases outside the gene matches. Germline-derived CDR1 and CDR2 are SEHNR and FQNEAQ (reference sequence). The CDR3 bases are TGTGCCAGCAGCGAGCGGGAGGGCAACTACGAGCAGTACTTC. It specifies CASSEREGNYEQYF.

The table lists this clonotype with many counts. CDR3 sequence reads: CSATRFDRDPLNTEAFF. CDR3 coding DNA: TGCAGTGCTACCCGGTTCGACAGGGACCCCCTGAACACTGAAGCTTTCTTT. The rearrangement joins TRBV20-1 to TRBJ1-1; 7 nucleotides agree with TRBD1. CDR3 length equals 17 residues. Germline CDR1 DFQATT, CDR2 SNEGSKA (reference sequence). Unmatched junction bases numbered 14, after V lost 4 bases and J lost 0 bases.

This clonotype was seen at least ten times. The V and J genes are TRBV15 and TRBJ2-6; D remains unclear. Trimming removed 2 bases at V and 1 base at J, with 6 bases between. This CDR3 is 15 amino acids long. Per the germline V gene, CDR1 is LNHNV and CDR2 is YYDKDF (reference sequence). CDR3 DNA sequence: TGTGCCACCAGCAGATCCCCTTCTGGGGCCAACGTCCTGACTTTC. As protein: CATSRSPSGANVLTF.

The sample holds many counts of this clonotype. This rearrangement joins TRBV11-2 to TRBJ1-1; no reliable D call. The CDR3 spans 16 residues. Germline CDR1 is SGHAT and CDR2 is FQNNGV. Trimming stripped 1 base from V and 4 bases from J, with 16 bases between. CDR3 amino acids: CASSLGAGRSFTEAFF. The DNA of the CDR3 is TGTGCCAGCAGCTTAGGAGCAGGCAGGTCCTTCACTGAAGCTTTCTTT.

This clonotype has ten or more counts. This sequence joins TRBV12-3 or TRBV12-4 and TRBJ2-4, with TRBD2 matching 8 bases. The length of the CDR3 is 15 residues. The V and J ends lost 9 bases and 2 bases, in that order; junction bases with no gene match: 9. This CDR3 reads CASLGSSGSKNIQYF. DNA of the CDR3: TGTGCCAGTCTAGGGTCTAGCGGGTCCAAAAACATTCAGTACTTC.

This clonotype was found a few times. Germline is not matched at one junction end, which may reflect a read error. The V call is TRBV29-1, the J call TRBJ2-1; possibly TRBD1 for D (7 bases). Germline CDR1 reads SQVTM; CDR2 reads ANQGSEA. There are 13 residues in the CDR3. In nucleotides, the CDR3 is TGCAACGTTGAACAGGGGAGGTACAATGAGCAGTTCTTC. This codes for CNVEQGRYNEQFF.

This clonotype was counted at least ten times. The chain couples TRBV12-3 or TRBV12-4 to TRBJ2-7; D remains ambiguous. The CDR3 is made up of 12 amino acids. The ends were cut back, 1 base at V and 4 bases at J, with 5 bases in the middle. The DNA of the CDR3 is TGTGCCAGCAGTTTAGGACGGTACGAGCAGTACTTC. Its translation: CASSLGRYEQYF.

The CDR3 DNA follows: TGCGCCAGCAGTGAGGCAGTTATCTCCTACGAGCAGTACTTC. Protein: CASSEAVISYEQYF. The chain is built from TRBV10-2 and TRBJ2-7; D unresolved. Trimming took off 2 bases at V and 0 bases at J, with 8 bases between the two ends. CDR1 is WSHSY, CDR2 SAAADI, per germline. This CDR3 region has 14 residues.

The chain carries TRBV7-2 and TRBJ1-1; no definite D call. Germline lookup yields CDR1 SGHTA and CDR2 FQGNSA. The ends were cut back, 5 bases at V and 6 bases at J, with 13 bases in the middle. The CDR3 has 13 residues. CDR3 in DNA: TGTGCCAGCAGCAGAAGACAAAACGCTGAAGCTTTCTTT. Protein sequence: CASSRRQNAEAFF.

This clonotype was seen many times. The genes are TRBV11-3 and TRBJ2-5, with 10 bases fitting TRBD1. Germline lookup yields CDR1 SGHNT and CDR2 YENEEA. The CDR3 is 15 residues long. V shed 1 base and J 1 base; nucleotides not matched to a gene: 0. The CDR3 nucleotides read TGTGCCAGCAGCTTAGGGGACAGGGGCCAAGAGACCCAGTACTTC. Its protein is CASSLGDRGQETQYF.

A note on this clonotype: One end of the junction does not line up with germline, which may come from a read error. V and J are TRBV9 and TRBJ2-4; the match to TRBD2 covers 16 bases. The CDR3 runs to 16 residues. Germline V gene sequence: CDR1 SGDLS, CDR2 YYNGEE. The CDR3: CASSAGTSGRGNTQYF. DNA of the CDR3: TGTGCCAGCAGCGCCGGGACTAGCGGGAGGGGGAACACTCAGTACTTC.

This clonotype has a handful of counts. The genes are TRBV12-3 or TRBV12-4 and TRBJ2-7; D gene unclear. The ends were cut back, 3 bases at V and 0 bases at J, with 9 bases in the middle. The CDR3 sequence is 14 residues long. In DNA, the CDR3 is TGTGCCAGCAGTTTGTTTACGGACTCCTACGAGCAGTACTTC. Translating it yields CASSLFTDSYEQYF.

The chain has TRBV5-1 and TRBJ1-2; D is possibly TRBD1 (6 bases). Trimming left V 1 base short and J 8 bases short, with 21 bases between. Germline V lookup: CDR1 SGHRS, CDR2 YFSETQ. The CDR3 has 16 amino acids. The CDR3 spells CASSLSLQGFPDGYTF. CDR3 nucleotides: TGCGCCAGCAGCTTGAGCCTACAGGGTTTTCCAGACGGCTACACCTTC.